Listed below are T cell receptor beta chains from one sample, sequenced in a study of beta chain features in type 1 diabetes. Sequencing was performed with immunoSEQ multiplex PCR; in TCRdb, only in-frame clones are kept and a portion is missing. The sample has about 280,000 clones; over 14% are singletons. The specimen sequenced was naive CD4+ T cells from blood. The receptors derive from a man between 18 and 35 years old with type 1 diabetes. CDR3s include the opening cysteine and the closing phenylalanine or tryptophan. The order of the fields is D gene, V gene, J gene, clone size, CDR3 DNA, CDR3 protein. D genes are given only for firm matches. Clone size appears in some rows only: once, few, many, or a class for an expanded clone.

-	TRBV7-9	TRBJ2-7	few	TGTGCCAGCAGCTTAGAGGGGCCGCCGTACTTC	CASSLEGPPYF
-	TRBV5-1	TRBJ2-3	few	TGCGCCAGCACGACTAGTTGGGGCACAGATACGCAGTATTTT	CASTTSWGTDTQYF
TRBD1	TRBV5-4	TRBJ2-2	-	TGTGCCAGCAGCGCGGGACAGGGAATCGCCGGGGAGCTGTTTTTT	CASSAGQGIAGELFF
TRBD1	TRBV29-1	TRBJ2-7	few	TGCAGCGTCACCGGGACAGTTACTTACGAGCAGTACTTC	CSVTGTVTYEQYF
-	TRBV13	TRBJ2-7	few	TGTGCCAGCAGCCTAGGGACTTCCCTCGAGCAGTACTTC	CASSLGTSLEQYF
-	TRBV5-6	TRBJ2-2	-	TGTGCCAGCAGCTTGGGCCCGGTCCGGGAGCTGTTTTTT	CASSLGPVRELFF
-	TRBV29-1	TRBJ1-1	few	TGCAGCGTTTTAGGTGGCCGGCGGGGCACTGAAGCTTTCTTT	CSVLGGRRGTEAFF
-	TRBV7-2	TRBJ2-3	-	TGTGCCAGCAGCTTAGAGCGATCGGATACGCAGTATTTT	CASSLERSDTQYF
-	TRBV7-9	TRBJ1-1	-	TGTGCCAGCAGTCCTCAGGCAAACACTGAAGCTTTCTTT	CASSPQANTEAFF
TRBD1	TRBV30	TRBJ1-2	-	TGTGCCTGGAGTGTAGGGGGCGCAAGTGGCTACACCTTC	CAWSVGGASGYTF
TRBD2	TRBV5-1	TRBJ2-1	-	TGCGCCAGCAGCTTGAGCGGGAGCTCCTACAATGAGCAGTTCTTC	CASSLSGSSYNEQFF
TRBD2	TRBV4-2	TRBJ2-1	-	TGTGCCAGCAGTCAAATTAGCGGGAAGAATGAGCAGTTCTTC	CASSQISGKNEQFF
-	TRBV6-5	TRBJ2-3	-	TGTGCCAGCATTCGCAGGGCCGTGGGAGATACGCAGTATTTT	CASIRRAVGDTQYF
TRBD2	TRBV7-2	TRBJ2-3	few	TGTGCCAGCAGCTTCGCGGGAGGCACAGATACGCAGTATTTT	CASSFAGGTDTQYF
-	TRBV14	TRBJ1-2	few	TGTGCCAGCAGCCAAGATCAGGGGTATGGCTACACCTTC	CASSQDQGYGYTF
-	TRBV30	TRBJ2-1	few	TGTGCCTGGAGTGTATCGGCAGGGTGGCCGTGGCAGTTCTTC	CAWSVSAGWPWQFF
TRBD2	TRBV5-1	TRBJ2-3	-	TGCGCCAGCAGCTTGGCGATGGCGGGAGAGGTAGATACGCAGTATTTT	CASSLAMAGEVDTQYF
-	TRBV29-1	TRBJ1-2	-	TGCAGCCTGCGGGACGGGATAAACTATGGCTACACCTTC	CSLRDGINYGYTF
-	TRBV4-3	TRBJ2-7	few	TGCGCCAGCAGCCAAGATCAGGAAACGGGGTCCTACGAGCAGTACTTC	CASSQDQETGSYEQYF
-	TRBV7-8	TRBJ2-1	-	TGTGCCAGCAGCCGTCCGGTCGAGGTTGACTCCTACAATGAGCAGTTCTTC	CASSRPVEVDSYNEQFF
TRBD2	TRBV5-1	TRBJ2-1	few	TGCGCCAGCAGCTTGGTGCTGGCGGGAGTTCACAATGAGCAGTTCTTC	CASSLVLAGVHNEQFF
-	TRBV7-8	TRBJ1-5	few	TGTGCCAGCAGCTTAGTAGACAATCAGCCCCAGCATTTT	CASSLVDNQPQHF
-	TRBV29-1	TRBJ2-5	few	TGCAGCGTTGTGAGGGCTAGTAGAAAAGAGACCCAGTACTTC	CSVVRASRKETQYF
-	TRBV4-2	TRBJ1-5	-	TGTGCCAGCAGCCAAGCAGACCGAGGGCGCAATCAGCCCCAGCATTTT	CASSQADRGRNQPQHF
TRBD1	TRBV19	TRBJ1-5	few	TGTGCCAGTAGAGGGACAGGAAATCAGCCCCAGCATTTT	CASRGTGNQPQHF
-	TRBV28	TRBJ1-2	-	TGTGCCAGCGGGATCGGGAATAACTATGGCTACACCTTC	CASGIGNNYGYTF
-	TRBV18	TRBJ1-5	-	TGTGCCAGCTCACCACCCTCAGGGGATAGCAATCAGCCCCAGCATTTT	CASSPPSGDSNQPQHF
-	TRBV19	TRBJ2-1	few	TGTGCCAGTAGTCCAGGGGGGTCCTACAATGAGCAGTTCTTC	CASSPGGSYNEQFF
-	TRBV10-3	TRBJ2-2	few	TGTGCCATCACAAAATCCGGGGAGCTGTTTTTT	CAITKSGELFF
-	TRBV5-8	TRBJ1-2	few	TGTGCCAGCAGCTTGTGGACAGCTAACTATGGCTACACCTTC	CASSLWTANYGYTF
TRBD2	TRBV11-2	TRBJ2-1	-	TGTGCCAGCAGCTTAGGGGTAGCGGGAGGTGGTAATGAGCAGTTCTTC	CASSLGVAGGGNEQFF
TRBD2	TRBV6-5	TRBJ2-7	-	TGTGCCAGCAGTTACTCTGCGGGAGCGGGAGAGTACGAGCAGTACTTC	CASSYSAGAGEYEQYF
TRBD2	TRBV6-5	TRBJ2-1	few	TGTGCCAGCAGCCGACTAGCGGGACGTAATGAGCAGTTCTTC	CASSRLAGRNEQFF
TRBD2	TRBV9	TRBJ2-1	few	TGTGCCAGCAGCGCGTTATCTAGCGGGAGTGAAAATGAGCAGTTCTTC	CASSALSSGSENEQFF
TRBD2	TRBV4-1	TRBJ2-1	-	TGCGCCAGCAGCCACCGAAGGACTAGCGATGAGCAGTTCTTC	CASSHRRTSDEQFF
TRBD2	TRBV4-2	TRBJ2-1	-	TGTGCCAGCAGCGTGTCGTGGACTAGCGGGGCCTACAATGAGCAGTTCTTC	CASSVSWTSGAYNEQFF
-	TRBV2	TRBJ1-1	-	TGTGCCAGCAGTGAAGGGCCAGGGCTTGCTTTCTTT	CASSEGPGLAFF
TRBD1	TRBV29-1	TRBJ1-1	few	TGCAGCGTTGTGGGGGACAGGGGCGGGGTAGGCACTGAAGCTTTCTTT	CSVVGDRGGVGTEAFF
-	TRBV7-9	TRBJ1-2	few	TGTGCCAGCAGGCCAACAGGCGCCGGCTACACCTTC	CASRPTGAGYTF
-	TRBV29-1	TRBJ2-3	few	TGCAGCGTCGCACACGGACTATTACGCACAGATACGCAGTATTTT	CSVAHGLLRTDTQYF
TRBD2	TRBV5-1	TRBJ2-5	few	TGCGCCAGCAGCCTGGGGACTAGCGGGAGGCCTGTTCAAGAGACCCAGTACTTC	CASSLGTSGRPVQETQYF
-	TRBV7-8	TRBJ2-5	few	TGTGCCAGCAGCTCGGACATACATTTTGGGACCCAGTACTTC	CASSSDIHFGTQYF
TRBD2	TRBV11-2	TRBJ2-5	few	TGTGCCAGCAGCTTATTCACCAGCGGGGACTTCCAAGAGACCCAGTACTTC	CASSLFTSGDFQETQYF
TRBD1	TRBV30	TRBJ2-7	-	TGTGCCTGGAGTGCCCGGACAGGGACGTTCACCGAGCAGTACTTC	CAWSARTGTFTEQYF
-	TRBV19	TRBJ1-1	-	TGTGCCAGTAGTATGCCCGGGATCGACGAAGCTTTCTTT	CASSMPGIDEAFF
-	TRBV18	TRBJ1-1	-	TGTGCCAGCTCACCCGACAGATCGGACACTGAAGCTTTCTTT	CASSPDRSDTEAFF
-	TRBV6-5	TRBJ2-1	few	TGTGCCAGCAGTCCAACCCTAAATGAGCAGTTCTTC	CASSPTLNEQFF
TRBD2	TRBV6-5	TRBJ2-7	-	TGTGCCAGCAGTTCCGTAGCGGGAGGAGCCTACGAGCAGTACTTC	CASSSVAGGAYEQYF
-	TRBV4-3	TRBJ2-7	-	TGCGCCAGCAGCCAAGTAATAGCTTACGAGCAGTACTTC	CASSQVIAYEQYF
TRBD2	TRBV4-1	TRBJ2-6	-	TGCGCCAGCAGCCTTAGCGGGGGACTCTCTGGGGCCAACGTCCTGACTTTC	CASSLSGGLSGANVLTF
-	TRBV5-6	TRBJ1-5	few	TGTGCCAGCAGCCTACCAGGGAGGAATCAGCCCCAGCATTTT	CASSLPGRNQPQHF
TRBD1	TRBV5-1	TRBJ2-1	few	TGCGCCAGCAGCTTGTCGGGACAGGGGCAGGCGGGGCAGTTCTTC	CASSLSGQGQAGQFF
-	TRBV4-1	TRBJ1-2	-	TGCGCCAGCAGCCAAGCAGGGGCCGTCGACTATGGCTACACCTTC	CASSQAGAVDYGYTF